These 10 T cell receptor beta chains were sequenced from one sample in a study of shared clonotypes between healthy human individuals. Produced via immunoSEQ multiplex PCR; TCRdb's table is partial and in-frame only. The sample has 1.6 million or so clones; over 95% are singletons. Sequenced input: naive CD4+ T cells sorted from blood. Subset denoted: CD45RA+ positively selected. These receptors all stem from a man aged 30-40 years in good health.

Written as DNA, the CDR3 is TGTGCCAGCAGCCAAGGGACTAGCGGGAGGGCCACCGGGGAGCTGTTTTTT. Translation gives CASSQGTSGRATGELFF. The chain combines TRBV4-2 with TRBJ2-2; 15 positions match TRBD2. The CDR3 runs 17 residues. The J segment lost 4 bases and the V segment lost 1 base, leaving 1 base of the junction unmatched. Germline CDR1 is LGHNA and CDR2 is YNFKEQ.

This chain joins TRBV7-9 and TRBJ2-7; D possibly matches TRBD1 or TRBD2 (5 bases each). Germline V CDR1 and CDR2: SEHNR, FQNEAQ (reference sequence). V shed 2 bases and J shed 2 bases, with 16 bases lying between them. The CDR3 sequence is 16 residues long. The CDR3 DNA is TGTGCCAGCAGCTTACAATTCCGGGACGGGGCCTACGAGCAGTACTTC. This sequence encodes CASSLQFRDGAYEQYF.

The DNA for the CDR3 is TGTGCCAGCAGCTTAAGGGGAGGGCGGAACACCGGGGAGCTGTTTTTT. As protein: CASSLRGGRNTGELFF. The chain carries TRBV7-2 and TRBJ2-2; 7 bases align to TRBD2. Germline V gives CDR1 SGHTA, CDR2 FQGNSA. CDR3 size: 16 residues. V lost 2 bases and J lost 1; bases outside the gene matches: 4.

The J gene is TRBJ1-1, the V gene TRBV29-1, with D uncertain. V lost 4 bases and J lost 4, with 13 bases in between. The CDR3 sequence is 13 residues long. Germline-derived CDR1 and CDR2 are SQVTM and ANQGSEA. CDR3 region: CSVGLLVGTEAFF. Here the CDR3 DNA reads TGCAGCGTTGGCCTGCTGGTTGGCACTGAAGCTTTCTTT.

This clone was detected only once. The chain recombines TRBV27 with TRBJ2-1; D is undetermined. V lost 2 bases and J lost 0, with 14 bases in between. The CDR3 runs 17 residues. Germline CDR1 reads MNHEY; CDR2 reads SMNVEV (reference sequence). CDR3 sequence reads: CASSLKAKQSSYNEQFF. The CDR3 DNA follows: TGTGCCAGCAGTTTAAAGGCCAAACAGAGCTCCTACAATGAGCAGTTCTTC.

The chain joins TRBV10-2 to TRBJ2-7; 11 nucleotides agree with TRBD2. This CDR3 spans 14 amino acids. V was clipped by 6 bases and J by 6 bases; unmatched bases: 7. Germline CDR1 is WSHSY and CDR2 is SAAADI. Written as DNA, the CDR3 is TGCGCCAGCAGAACAGAACTAGCGGGAGTCGAGCAGTACTTC. Protein: CASRTELAGVEQYF.

This chain uses TRBV2 with TRBJ1-2; D may be TRBD1 (6 bases). The CDR3 is 14 residues long. Trimming cost V 4 bases and J 4 bases, with 13 bases left between them. The V gene's germline CDR1 is SNHLY and CDR2 FYNNEI. The CDR3 DNA sequence: TGTGCCAGCAGTGTAGCCGGACAGTTCTATGGCTACACCTTC. Translation: CASSVAGQFYGYTF.

This sequence joins TRBV29-1 and TRBJ2-3, with 8 bases lining up with TRBD2. This CDR3 contains 16 residues. The germline CDR1 and CDR2 sequences are SQVTM and ANQGSEA. V lost 4 bases, J lost 2 bases, and 11 bases stayed unmatched. The CDR3 spells CSVGGLAGEPTDTQYF. CDR3 in DNA: TGCAGCGTTGGGGGGCTAGCGGGCGAACCCACAGATACGCAGTATTTT.

This clone was recorded only once. In nucleotides, the CDR3 is TGTGCCAGCAGTGGGGGGACAGGGGTGACTTTTTACTACGAGCAGTACTTC. This codes for CASSGGTGVTFYYEQYF. The V gene is TRBV25-1, the J gene TRBJ2-7, with 10 bases lining up with TRBD1. The CDR3 covers 17 residues. CDR1 and CDR2 from the germline V gene are MGHDK and SYGVNS. Trimming removed 4 bases from V and 3 bases from J; junction bases left unmatched: 12.

The chain employs TRBV10-3 and TRBJ1-5; D uncertain. V lost 3 bases and J lost 5, with 11 bases in between. Germline assignment: CDR1 ENHRY and CDR2 SYGVKD. The CDR3 runs 14 residues. DNA for the CDR3: TGTGCCATCAGTGAAGCTGGGATGTATCAGCCCCAGCATTTT. Translated: CAISEAGMYQPQHF.